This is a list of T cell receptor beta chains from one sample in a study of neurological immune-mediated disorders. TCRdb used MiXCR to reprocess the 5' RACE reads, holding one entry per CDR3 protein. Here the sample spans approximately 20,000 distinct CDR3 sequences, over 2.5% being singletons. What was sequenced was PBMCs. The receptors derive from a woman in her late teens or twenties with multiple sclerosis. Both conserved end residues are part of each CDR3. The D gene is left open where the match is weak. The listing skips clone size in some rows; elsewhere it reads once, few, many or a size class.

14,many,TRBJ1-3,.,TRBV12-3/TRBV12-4,TGTGCCAGCAGAGACCTTCGCTCTGGAAACACCATATATTTT,CASRDLRSGNTIYF
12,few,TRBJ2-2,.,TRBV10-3,TGTGCCATCTTAGCGGCTCCCGGGGAGCTGTTTTTT,CAILAAPGELFF
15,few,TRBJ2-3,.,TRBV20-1,TGCAGTGCCACGGGGACCTCACCTAGCACAGATACGCAGTATTTT,CSATGTSPSTDTQYF
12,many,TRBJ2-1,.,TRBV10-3,TGTGCCATCAGTGAGCCTAACAATGAGCAGTTCTTC,CAISEPNNEQFF
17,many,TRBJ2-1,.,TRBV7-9,TGTGCCAGCAGCTCGATACAGGGTGGGAGCTCCTACAATGAGCAGTTCTTC,CASSSIQGGSSYNEQFF
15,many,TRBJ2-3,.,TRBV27,TGTGCTAGCTTTCATCCCGGACATGCCACAGATACGCAGTATTTT,CASFHPGHATDTQYF
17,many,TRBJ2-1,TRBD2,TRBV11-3,TGTGCCAGCAGTTCTGCAGAGACTAGCGGGAGGGCCAGGGAGCAGTTCTTC,CASSSAETSGRAREQFF
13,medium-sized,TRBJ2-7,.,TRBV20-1,TGCAGTGCTAGATGGAGGGGGGTCAACGAGCAGTACTTC,CSARWRGVNEQYF
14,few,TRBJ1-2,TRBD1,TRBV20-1,TGCAGTGCCTCCCCCGCCAGGGGGGACTATGGCTACACCTTC,CSASPARGDYGYTF
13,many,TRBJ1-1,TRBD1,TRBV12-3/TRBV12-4,TGTGCCAGCAGCGGGACAGAGAACACTGAAGCTTTCTTT,CASSGTENTEAFF
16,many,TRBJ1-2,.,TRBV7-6,TGTGCCAGCAGCGAACTTTTCCCGGTTTCGCGCTATGGCTACACCTTC,CASSELFPVSRYGYTF
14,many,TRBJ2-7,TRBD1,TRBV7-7,TGTGCTAGCAGCTTTTTGGGGGACAGCACCAAGCAGTACTTC,CASSFLGDSTKQYF
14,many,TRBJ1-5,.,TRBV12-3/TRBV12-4,TGTGCCAGCAGTTTCCCGGGCCTTGTTCAGCCCCAGCATTTT,CASSFPGLVQPQHF
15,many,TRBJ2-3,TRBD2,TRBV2,TGTGCCAGCAGTGACAGTGCGGGAGCGACAGATACGCAGTATTTT,CASSDSAGATDTQYF
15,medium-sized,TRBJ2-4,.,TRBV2,TGTGCCAGCAGTGTCGGGGGTTCGGCCAAAAACATTCAGTACTTC,CASSVGGSAKNIQYF
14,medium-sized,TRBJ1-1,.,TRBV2,TGTGCCAGCAGTGAAGCCCCGGGGAACACTGAAGCTTTCTTT,CASSEAPGNTEAFF
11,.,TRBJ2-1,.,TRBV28,TGTGCCAGCAGTATGACTAGGGAGCAGTTCTTC,CASSMTREQFF
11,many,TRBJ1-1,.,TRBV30,TGTGCCTGGAGTGTACTCACTGAAGCTTTCTTT,CAWSVLTEAFF
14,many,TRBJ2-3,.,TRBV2,TGTGCCAGCAGTGAAGGTACTGGCACAGATACGCAGTATTTT,CASSEGTGTDTQYF